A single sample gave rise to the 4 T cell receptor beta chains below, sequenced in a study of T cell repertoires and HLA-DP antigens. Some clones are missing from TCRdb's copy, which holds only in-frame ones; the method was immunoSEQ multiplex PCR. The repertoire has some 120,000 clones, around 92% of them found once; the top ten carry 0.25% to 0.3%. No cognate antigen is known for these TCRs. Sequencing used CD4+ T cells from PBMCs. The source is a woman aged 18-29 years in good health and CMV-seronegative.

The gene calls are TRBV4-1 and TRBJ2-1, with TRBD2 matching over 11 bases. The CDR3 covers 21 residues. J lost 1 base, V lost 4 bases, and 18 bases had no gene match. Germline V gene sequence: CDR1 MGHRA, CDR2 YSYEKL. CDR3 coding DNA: TGCGCCAGCAGCCCCGGTGGGCTAGCGGGAGGAACCAGGGAGTCCTACAATGAGCAGTTCTTC. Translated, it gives CASSPGGLAGGTRESYNEQFF.

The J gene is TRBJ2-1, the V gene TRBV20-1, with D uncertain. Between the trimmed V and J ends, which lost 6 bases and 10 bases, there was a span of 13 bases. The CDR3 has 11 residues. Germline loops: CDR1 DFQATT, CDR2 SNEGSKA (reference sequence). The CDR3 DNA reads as TGCAGTGCCGCACCGGAGAGCGAGCAGTTCTTC. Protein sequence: CSAAPESEQFF.

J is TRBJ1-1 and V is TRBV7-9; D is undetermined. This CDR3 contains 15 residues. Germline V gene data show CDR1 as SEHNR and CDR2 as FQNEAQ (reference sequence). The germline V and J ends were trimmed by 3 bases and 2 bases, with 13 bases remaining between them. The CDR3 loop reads CASSFGYPFNTEAFF. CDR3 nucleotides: TGTGCCAGCAGCTTTGGGTATCCGTTTAACACTGAAGCTTTCTTT.

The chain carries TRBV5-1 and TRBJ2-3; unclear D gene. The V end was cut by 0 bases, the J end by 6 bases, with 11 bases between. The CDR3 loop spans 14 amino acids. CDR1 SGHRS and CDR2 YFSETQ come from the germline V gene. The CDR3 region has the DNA TGCGCCAGCAGCTTGGGACCTTCGCGGGATACGCAGTATTTT. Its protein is CASSLGPSRDTQYF.